The clone carrying this T cell receptor (beta chain) was recorded only once. Authors' analysis steps: Estimated nucleated cell counts came from reference gene primer amplification. The method was immunoSEQ multiplex PCR; TCRdb's version includes in-frame clones alone and lacks a portion of them. V, J and clone size reflect that table, while D and trimming were determined from the DNA. The sample has around 280,000 clones, around 90% seen once; the top ten hold over 6%. The data are from a study of blood T cell repertoires in COVID-19. Study as a whole: Nucleic acid was either cDNA or gDNA, and it came from T cells, B-cell-depleted T cells, or PBMCs.

Cohort placement rested on clinical history that participants reported themselves. Recovered status in Cohort 3 required two negative PCRs, clearance, or symptom resolution. The CDR3 has 16 amino acids. V lost 0 bases to trimming and J lost 2 bases; unmatched junction nucleotides: 6. Germline lookup yields CDR1 MNHEY and CDR2 SVGAGI. V gene TRBV6-5 combines with J gene TRBJ2-7; 8 bases line up with TRBD2. The clonotype was recovered from a woman aged 40 to 49 who had recovered from COVID-19. Material: PBMCs or T cells enriched from blood (not recorded which). CDR3 sequence: CASSYSATSGAYEQYF. CDR3 in DNA: TGTGCCAGCAGTTACTCCGCAACTAGCGGAGCCTACGAGCAGTACTTC.